Listed below are T cell receptor beta chains from one sample, sequenced in a study of CD8 T cells in ankylosing spondylitis. TCRdb re-analysed the 5' RACE reads in MiXCR, keeping a single row per CDR3 protein. Of around 490,000 distinct CDR3 sequences detected, roughly 5% appear once; the ten largest clones hold roughly 3.5%. Sequenced material: blood, either unsorted or a sorted T cell fraction (not recorded which). These TCRs come from a male donor with ankylosing spondylitis. Both conserved end residues are part of each CDR3. Each record gives: J gene, D gene, V gene, clone size, CDR3 DNA, CDR3 protein. The D gene is left open where the match is weak. Size tells how often a clone was seen (once, few, many) or the class of an expanded clone, and some rows leave it out.

J: TRBJ2-2
D: .
V: TRBV6-1
size: many
DNA: TGTGCCAGCAGTCAAAGGGTAACCACCGGGGAGCTGTTTTTT
CDR3: CASSQRVTTGELFF

J: TRBJ1-4
D: .
V: TRBV6-5
size: many
DNA: TGTGCCAGCAGTTCCGCCGGGTGGAATGAAAAACTGTTTTTT
CDR3: CASSSAGWNEKLFF

J: TRBJ1-6
D: .
V: TRBV7-9
size: many
DNA: TGTGCCAGCAGCTTAGGTGATTGGTCACCCCTCCACTTT
CDR3: CASSLGDWSPLHF

J: TRBJ2-7
D: .
V: TRBV6-1
size: .
DNA: TGTGCCAGCAGCCCCGATTACTACGAGCAGTACTTC
CDR3: CASSPDYYEQYF

J: TRBJ2-6
D: .
V: TRBV5-1
size: .
DNA: TGCGCCAGCAGGGACCCTAGGACTATATCTGGGGCCAACGTCCTGACTTTC
CDR3: CASRDPRTISGANVLTF

J: TRBJ2-3
D: .
V: TRBV4-2
size: many
DNA: TGTGCCAGCAGCCACATCAATTTTCAGGGTCGGGGGTCAGATACGCAGTATTTT
CDR3: CASSHINFQGRGSDTQYF

J: TRBJ1-4
D: .
V: TRBV5-6
size: many
DNA: TGTGCCAGCACCTTCTTCAGGGGAGGGTCGACTAATGAAAAACTGTTTTTT
CDR3: CASTFFRGGSTNEKLFF

J: TRBJ2-7
D: .
V: TRBV20-1
size: many
DNA: TGCAGTGCTCGTACGGGGGTTTACGAGCAGTACTTC
CDR3: CSARTGVYEQYF

J: TRBJ1-1
D: .
V: TRBV25-1
size: few
DNA: TGTGCCAGCAGTGTCGAGTGGGGTGAAGCTTTCTTT
CDR3: CASSVEWGEAFF

J: TRBJ2-7
D: .
V: TRBV15
size: few
DNA: TGTGCCACCAGCAGGGCTCGGGGCGAGCAGTACTTC
CDR3: CATSRARGEQYF

J: TRBJ2-7
D: .
V: TRBV20-1
size: few
DNA: TGCAGTGCTGCCCCCCATTACGAGCAGTACTTC
CDR3: CSAAPHYEQYF

J: TRBJ2-1
D: TRBD2
V: TRBV20-1
size: many
DNA: TGCAGTGCTAATAGCGGGAGATACAATGAGCAGTTCTTC
CDR3: CSANSGRYNEQFF

J: TRBJ2-2
D: .
V: TRBV4-3
size: many
DNA: TGCGCCAGCAGCCAAGGAACGGGCTCGAACACCGGGGAGCTGTTTTTT
CDR3: CASSQGTGSNTGELFF

J: TRBJ2-2
D: TRBD1
V: TRBV10-3
size: many
DNA: TGTGCCATCAGTGAGAGACACGGACAGGCCTGGGGGAACGGGGAGCTGTTTTTT
CDR3: CAISERHGQAWGNGELFF

J: TRBJ1-5
D: .
V: TRBV27
size: many
DNA: TGTGCCAGCAGCCATGGGACCCGGGGCAATCAGCCCCAGCATTTT
CDR3: CASSHGTRGNQPQHF

J: TRBJ1-1
D: .
V: TRBV20-1
size: few
DNA: TGCAGTGCTAGAGAGGGTGGGGACACTGAAGCTTTCTTT
CDR3: CSAREGGDTEAFF

J: TRBJ1-1
D: .
V: TRBV9
size: many
DNA: TGTGCCAGCAGCGTAGACCATAACACTGAAGCTTTCTTT
CDR3: CASSVDHNTEAFF

J: TRBJ2-2
D: .
V: TRBV27
size: many
DNA: TGTGCCAGCAGTTTCGACAGATCTACCGGGGAGCTGTTTTTT
CDR3: CASSFDRSTGELFF

J: TRBJ2-5
D: .
V: TRBV20-1
size: many
DNA: TGCAGTGCGGCACCCAACCAAGAGACCCAGTACTTC
CDR3: CSAAPNQETQYF

J: TRBJ2-5
D: TRBD2
V: TRBV29-1
size: many
DNA: TGCAGCTCTGGTCGGGGGGGGGAGACCCAGTACTTC
CDR3: CSSGRGGETQYF

J: TRBJ2-1
D: .
V: TRBV5-1
size: many
DNA: TGCGCCAGCAGCTTAGTAGCTCCCTCCTACAATGAGCAGTTCTTC
CDR3: CASSLVAPSYNEQFF

J: TRBJ2-3
D: .
V: TRBV5-1
size: many
DNA: TGCGCCAGCAGCTTGCGGGGCATGCTGACAGATACGCAGTATTTT
CDR3: CASSLRGMLTDTQYF

J: TRBJ1-2
D: TRBD1
V: TRBV7-9
size: many
DNA: TGTGCCAGCAGCTTTAAACAGGGGCATGGCTACACCTTC
CDR3: CASSFKQGHGYTF

J: TRBJ1-6
D: .
V: TRBV20-1
size: many
DNA: TGCAGTGCCCGGGACGCCAGCCGAGGGTCACCCCTCCACTTT
CDR3: CSARDASRGSPLHF

J: TRBJ2-2
D: .
V: TRBV29-1
size: many
DNA: TGCAGCGTTGCACAGGGAGTGGAGGCTACCGGGGAGCTGTTTTTT
CDR3: CSVAQGVEATGELFF

J: TRBJ1-2
D: .
V: TRBV5-6
size: many
DNA: TGTGCCAGCAGCGGAGGGACAATAGGGACTTATGGCTACACCTTC
CDR3: CASSGGTIGTYGYTF

J: TRBJ2-5
D: TRBD1
V: TRBV5-1
size: many
DNA: TGCGCCAGCAGCTTGGATGCAGGGGGTGTAGAGACCCAGTACTTC
CDR3: CASSLDAGGVETQYF

J: TRBJ2-1
D: TRBD1
V: TRBV28
size: .
DNA: TGTGCCAGCAGTTCCCTACAGGGGTCCTACGATGAGCAGTTCTTC
CDR3: CASSSLQGSYDEQFF

J: TRBJ1-2
D: .
V: TRBV7-2
size: many
DNA: TGTGCCAGCAGCACCCCTAGCCGGTCTAACTATGGCTACACCTTC
CDR3: CASSTPSRSNYGYTF

J: TRBJ2-3
D: .
V: TRBV4-3
size: many
DNA: TGCGCCAGCAGCCAAGGAGGGGGAGATACGCAGTATTTT
CDR3: CASSQGGGDTQYF

J: TRBJ1-6
D: .
V: TRBV5-1
size: many
DNA: TGCGCCAGCAGCTTTCGACGGACCCGGGGGACGCCCCTCCACTTT
CDR3: CASSFRRTRGTPLHF

J: TRBJ1-1
D: .
V: TRBV20-1
size: many
DNA: TGCAGTGCTAGAACGTCCCTAGTCACTGAAGCTTTCTTT
CDR3: CSARTSLVTEAFF

J: TRBJ2-7
D: .
V: TRBV7-2
size: many
DNA: TGTGCCAGCAGCACCCGACATGATCCCTCCTACGAGCAGTACTTC
CDR3: CASSTRHDPSYEQYF

J: TRBJ2-7
D: .
V: TRBV5-1
size: many
DNA: TGCGCCAGCAGCTTGTCCGGGGGAGAGGACTACGAGCAGTACTTC
CDR3: CASSLSGGEDYEQYF

J: TRBJ2-1
D: TRBD2
V: TRBV6-1
size: many
DNA: TGTGCCAGCAGCAATTTAGCGGGAGGCCTAACTTCCTACAATGAGCAGTTCTTC
CDR3: CASSNLAGGLTSYNEQFF

J: TRBJ2-1
D: TRBD2
V: TRBV11-2
size: .
DNA: TGTGCCAGCAGCTTAGGATTAGCGGGGGGGTATAAGGACAATGAGCAGTTCTTC
CDR3: CASSLGLAGGYKDNEQFF

J: TRBJ1-6
D: .
V: TRBV4-3
size: many
DNA: TGCGCCAGCAGCCAAGATAGTTCAGGGTATAATTCACCCCTCCACTTT
CDR3: CASSQDSSGYNSPLHF

J: TRBJ2-1
D: .
V: TRBV10-3
size: many
DNA: TGTGCCATCAGTGAGAGGGGCAGGGCCGACAATGAGCAGTTCTTC
CDR3: CAISERGRADNEQFF

J: TRBJ2-6
D: .
V: TRBV2
size: few
DNA: TGTGCCAGCAGTGAAGAAGGGGCTGGGGCCAACGTCCTGACTTTC
CDR3: CASSEEGAGANVLTF

J: TRBJ2-5
D: TRBD2
V: TRBV5-1
size: many
DNA: TGCGCCAGCAGAAATCTAGCGGGAGTTCAAGAGACCCAGTACTTC
CDR3: CASRNLAGVQETQYF

J: TRBJ1-2
D: TRBD1
V: TRBV20-1
size: many
DNA: TGCAGTGCTGCAGGGGGCATCGGCTATGGCTACACCTTC
CDR3: CSAAGGIGYGYTF

J: TRBJ1-5
D: .
V: TRBV7-2
size: many
DNA: TGTGCCAGCAGCTCCACCATATCCAATCAGCCCCAGCATTTT
CDR3: CASSSTISNQPQHF

J: TRBJ2-2
D: .
V: TRBV5-1
size: many
DNA: TGCGCCAGCAGCGGAGGACCTACGGGGCTGAACACCGGGGAGCTGTTTTTT
CDR3: CASSGGPTGLNTGELFF

J: TRBJ2-1
D: .
V: TRBV28
size: many
DNA: TGTGCCGCGGGGAGGGGGAGCTCCTACAATGAGCAGTTCTTC
CDR3: CAAGRGSSYNEQFF